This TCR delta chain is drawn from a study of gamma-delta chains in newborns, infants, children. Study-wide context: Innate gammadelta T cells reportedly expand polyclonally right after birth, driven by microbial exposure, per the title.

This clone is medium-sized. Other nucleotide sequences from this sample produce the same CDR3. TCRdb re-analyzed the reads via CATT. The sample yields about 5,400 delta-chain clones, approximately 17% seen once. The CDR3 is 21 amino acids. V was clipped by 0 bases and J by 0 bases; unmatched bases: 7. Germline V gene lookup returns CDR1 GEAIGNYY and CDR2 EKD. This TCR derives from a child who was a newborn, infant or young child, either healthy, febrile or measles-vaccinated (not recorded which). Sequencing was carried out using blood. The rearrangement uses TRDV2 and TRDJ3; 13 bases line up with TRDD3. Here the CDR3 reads CACDTAGTGGYASWDTRQMFF. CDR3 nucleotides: TGTGCCTGTGACACCGCGGGAACTGGGGGATACGCCTCCTGGGACACCCGACAGATGTTTTTC.